Given below is one T cell receptor (beta chain) in context. Its cognate antigen is unknown. Under the ViraFEST assay, PBMC were stimulated with viral peptide pools so that antigen-specific CD4+ T cells expanded. Sequencing was performed afterwards. When nine to ten days of culture had elapsed, CD4+ T cells were isolated. Each participant was administered two doses of either the BNT162b2 or the mRNA-1273 vaccine. The CDR3 has 12 residues. Trimming took 3 bases from V and 4 from J, leaving 4 bases between them. The germline V gene has CDR1 MDHEN and CDR2 SYDVKM. Only in-frame clones appear in the TCRdb table, and some are missing; sequencing was by immunoSEQ multiplex PCR. This sample has some 30,000 clones, with around 86% found just once. The data derive from a study of vaccination effects on CD4 cells after COVID-19.

This clonotype was sampled from a human donor who received a COVID-19 vaccine. Some clones in this sample may be carry-over from other donors' samples. Specimen: CD4+ T cells from PBMCs cultured with SARS-CoV-2 spike peptides, collected after COVID-19 vaccination. The gene calls are TRBV28 and TRBJ1-5, with D unresolved. The CDR3 DNA follows: TGTGCCAGCAGTTTCGTAAATCAGCCCCAGCATTTT. Protein: CASSFVNQPQHF.